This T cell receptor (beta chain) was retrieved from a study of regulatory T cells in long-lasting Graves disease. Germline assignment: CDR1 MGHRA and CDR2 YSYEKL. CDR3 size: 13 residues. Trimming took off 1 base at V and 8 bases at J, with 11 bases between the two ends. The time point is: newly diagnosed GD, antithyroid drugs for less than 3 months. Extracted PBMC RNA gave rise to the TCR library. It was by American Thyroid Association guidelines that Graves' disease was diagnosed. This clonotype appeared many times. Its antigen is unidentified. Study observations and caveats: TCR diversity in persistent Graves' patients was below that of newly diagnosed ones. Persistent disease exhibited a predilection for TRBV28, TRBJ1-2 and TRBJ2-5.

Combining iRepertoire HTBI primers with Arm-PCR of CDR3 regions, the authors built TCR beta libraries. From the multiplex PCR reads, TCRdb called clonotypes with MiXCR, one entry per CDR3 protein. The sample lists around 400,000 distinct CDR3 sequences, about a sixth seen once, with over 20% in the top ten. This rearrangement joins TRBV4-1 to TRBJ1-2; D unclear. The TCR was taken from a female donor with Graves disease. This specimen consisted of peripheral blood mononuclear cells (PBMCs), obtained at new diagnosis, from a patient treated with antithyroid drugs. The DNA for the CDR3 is TGCGCCAGCAGCCAAGGGGTCCGGGAAGGCTACACCTTC. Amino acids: CASSQGVREGYTF.